One and the same sample provided the 31 T cell receptor beta chains below, sequenced in a study of response to subunit inactivated influenza vaccine. Via MiXCR, TCRdb re-called the RT-PCR reads, giving one row per CDR3 protein. The table includes about 500,000 distinct CDR3 sequences, 10% to 15% detected once. The sequencing used PBMCs from blood, collected about 40 days after vaccination. Receptors originate from a man in his forties or fifties who received an inactivated influenza vaccine.

This clonotype was seen more than once but under ten times. V usage is TRBV12-3 or TRBV12-4 and J usage is TRBJ2-1; D is ambiguous. V was cut by 7 bases and J by 0 bases, with 7 bases left in between. This CDR3 has 13 amino acids. CDR3 sequence reads: CASTPSSYNEQFF. CDR3 sequence (DNA): TGTGCCAGCACACCCAGCTCCTACAATGAGCAGTTCTTC.

This clonotype came up many times. The chain couples TRBV20-1 to TRBJ2-1; TRBD2 might be the D (6 bases). Between the trimmed V and J ends, which lost 6 bases and 4 bases, there was a span of 19 bases. In germline, CDR1 is DFQATT, CDR2 SNEGSKA (reference sequence). This CDR3 region has 15 residues. The CDR3 protein is CSADSGDSKYNEQFF. The CDR3 DNA reads as TGCAGTGCGGACTCGGGGGACTCGAAGTACAATGAGCAGTTCTTC.

This clonotype was seen more than once but under ten times. The CDR3 loop is CASSADRFSSTDTQYF. In nucleotides, the CDR3 is TGTGCCAGCAGCGCTGACAGATTTTCTAGCACAGATACGCAGTATTTT. This chain joins TRBV7-9 and TRBJ2-3; TRBD1 might be the D (5 bases). The V gene's germline CDR1 is SEHNR and CDR2 FQNEAQ (reference sequence). Trimming took off 5 bases at V and 0 bases at J, with 15 bases between the two ends. This CDR3 contains 16 residues.

This chain uses TRBV20-1 with TRBJ2-3, with D possibly TRBD1 on 7 matching bases. The germline V gene encodes CDR1 DFQATT and CDR2 SNEGSKA (reference sequence). The CDR3 length is 14 residues. CDR3 DNA sequence: TGCAGCGCGGGAAGGGGGCTAAGCACAGATACGCAGTATTTT. As protein: CSAGRGLSTDTQYF.

This clonotype was seen a handful of times. The chain joins TRBV10-3 to TRBJ2-2; D uncertain. Germline V lookup: CDR1 ENHRY, CDR2 SYGVKD. V dropped 5 bases and J dropped 7 bases, with 11 bases sitting between them. The CDR3 extends over 13 amino acids. The CDR3 DNA reads TGTGCCATCAGTAGTACTCCCAACGGGGAGCTGTTTTTT. It specifies CAISSTPNGELFF.

This clonotype was seen ten or more times. The J gene is TRBJ1-5, the V gene TRBV7-9; D is undetermined. Germline V gene lookup returns CDR1 SEHNR and CDR2 FQNEAQ (reference sequence). CDR3 length: 13 amino acids. V lost 1 base, J lost 3 bases, and 4 bases lay in between. CDR3 nucleotide sequence: TGTGCCAGCAGCTTAGATTACAATCAGCCCCAGCATTTT. Its translation: CASSLDYNQPQHF.

In this sample, this clonotype turned up many times. V and J are TRBV11-1 and TRBJ2-1, with a possible D match to TRBD2 (6 bases). Trimming took off 2 bases at V and 4 bases at J, with 12 bases between the two ends. The CDR3 has 15 residues. Germline assignment: CDR1 SGHAT and CDR2 FQDESV (reference sequence). CDR3 in DNA: TGTGCCAGCAGCTTATCCGGGGGACTTTACAATGAGCAGTTCTTC. Its translation is CASSLSGGLYNEQFF.

The rearrangement joins TRBV3-1 to TRBJ2-5; tentative D call: TRBD2 (6 bases). This CDR3 contains 15 residues. Looked up from germline, CDR1 is LGHDT and CDR2 is YNNKEL (reference sequence). V dropped 4 bases and J dropped 2 bases, with 14 bases sitting between them. CDR3 DNA: TGTGCCAGCAGCCCAGGATGGGAGGCTCAAGAGACCCAGTACTTC. Protein: CASSPGWEAQETQYF.

This clonotype has just a few counts. This sequence joins TRBV7-9 and TRBJ2-1; 7 nucleotides agree with TRBD1. The CDR3 has 16 residues. Germline lookup yields CDR1 SEHNR and CDR2 FQNEAQ (reference sequence). V lost 2 bases to trimming and J lost 5 bases; unmatched junction nucleotides: 9. The CDR3 DNA reads as TGTGCCAGCAGCTTACCGACCGGGACAGCTAACAATGAGCAGTTCTTC. This codes for CASSLPTGTANNEQFF.

The chain couples TRBV11-2 to TRBJ2-2; 12 positions match TRBD1. The V gene's germline CDR1 is SGHAT and CDR2 FQNNGV. There are 19 residues in the CDR3. The V and J ends lost 5 bases and 3 bases, in that order; junction bases with no gene match: 13. CDR3 coding DNA: TGTGCCAGCAGCAACCGGGACAGGGGGCCCCCCGAAGACACCGGGGAGCTGTTTTTT. Its translation is CASSNRDRGPPEDTGELFF.

J is TRBJ2-3 and V is TRBV12-3 or TRBV12-4, with TRBD2 matching 9 bases. V shed 6 bases, J shed 6 bases, and the junction held 10 bases outside the gene matches. This CDR3 spans 15 amino acids. The CDR3 here is CASRRRGGWRDTQYF. The CDR3 DNA sequence: TGTGCCAGCAGACGGCGGGGGGGCTGGAGGGATACGCAGTATTTT.

CDR3 sequence (DNA): TGTGCCAGCAGCCAGGGGGCGTATGGCACAGATACGCAGTATTTT. The encoded protein is CASSQGAYGTDTQYF. This rearrangement joins TRBV7-9 to TRBJ2-3, with 8 bases identical to TRBD1. V was pared by 5 bases and J by 1 base, with 5 bases of the junction left unmatched. Germline V gives CDR1 SEHNR, CDR2 FQNEAQ (reference sequence). The CDR3 loop spans 15 amino acids.

This clonotype has a handful of counts. V is TRBV3-1 and J is TRBJ1-2; 8 positions match TRBD1. The CDR3 has 17 amino acids. The ends lost 4 bases at V and 2 bases at J; junction bases unmatched: 12. Germline assignment: CDR1 LGHDT and CDR2 YNNKEL (reference sequence). CDR3 DNA: TGTGCCAGCAGCCGATATTTGGTGAACAGGGGGAACTATGGCTACACCTTC. Protein: CASSRYLVNRGNYGYTF.

This clonotype was observed a handful of times. The chain employs TRBV11-2 and TRBJ2-1, with 13 bases that match TRBD2. V was clipped by 6 bases and J by 8 bases; unmatched bases: 7. Germline CDR1 SGHAT, CDR2 FQNNGV. This CDR3 contains 15 residues. CDR3 in amino acids: CASRQTSGRADEQFF. CDR3 nucleotide sequence: TGTGCCAGCAGGCAAACTAGCGGGAGGGCCGATGAGCAGTTCTTC.

This clonotype was seen many times. This CDR3 reads CASAYLASEQFF. For the CDR3, the DNA is TGTGCCAGCGCCTACCTGGCGAGTGAGCAGTTCTTC. The V gene is TRBV12-3 or TRBV12-4, the J gene TRBJ2-1; D unresolved. V shed 8 bases and J shed 9 bases, with 14 bases lying between them. The CDR3 is made up of 12 amino acids.

This clonotype was counted a few times. This sequence joins TRBV7-2 and TRBJ2-3; D not certain. CDR3 length: 14 amino acids. The V gene lost 5 bases and the J gene lost 4 bases, with 13 bases spanning the gap. Germline V lookup: CDR1 SGHTA, CDR2 FQGNSA. As DNA, the CDR3 is TGTGCCAGCAGCGCAGCTTTACAGCCAGATACGCAGTATTTT. Amino acid sequence: CASSAALQPDTQYF.

In its sample, this clonotype was seen many times. The J gene is TRBJ2-1, the V gene TRBV11-2, with D perhaps TRBD1 (6 bases). The CDR3 spans 12 residues. CDR1 is SGHAT and CDR2 is FQNNGV in the germline V gene. The V end lost 3 bases, the J end lost 10 bases, and 10 bases lay between the germline ends. The CDR3 protein is CASSFRGGEQFF. DNA of the CDR3: TGTGCCAGCAGCTTTAGAGGGGGAGAGCAGTTCTTC. The full variable domain, rest sourced from reference TRBV11-2 and TRBJ2-1, is EAGVAQSPRYKIIEKRQSVAFWCNPISGHATLYWYQQILGQGPKLLIQFQNNGVVDDSQLPKDRFSAERLKGVDSTLKIQPAKLEDSAVYLCASSFRGGEQFFGPGTRLTVL.

The sample holds many counts of this clonotype. This chain connects TRBV6-5 to TRBJ2-1, with 13 positions matching TRBD2. V shed 4 bases, J shed 1 base, and the junction held 10 bases outside the gene matches. Germline CDR1 and CDR2: MNHEY and SVGAGI. This CDR3 has 19 residues. The CDR3 loop reads CASSLRGTSGMGSYNEQFF. The CDR3, as DNA: TGTGCCAGCAGTTTACGGGGGACTAGCGGGATGGGATCCTACAATGAGCAGTTCTTC.

This clonotype was observed a few times. The genes are TRBV20-1 and TRBJ2-1; TRBD2 matches 7 bases. J lost 6 bases, V lost 0 bases, and 8 bases had no gene match. CDR3 length equals 15 residues. CDR1 and CDR2 (germline): DFQATT, SNEGSKA (reference sequence). CDR3 sequence (DNA): TGCAGTGCTAGAGATCGCGGGAGTTTCCGCAATGAGCAGTTCTTC. The encoded protein is CSARDRGSFRNEQFF.

This clonotype was seen a handful of times. The CDR3 here is CASSRTTETRPQHF. DNA for the CDR3: TGTGCCAGCAGTCGTACGACAGAAACCCGGCCCCAGCATTTT. This chain connects TRBV12-3 or TRBV12-4 to TRBJ1-5; possibly TRBD1 for D (5 bases). V lost 5 bases to trimming and J lost 9 bases, with 17 bases between them. The CDR3 covers 14 residues.

The table lists this clonotype with a count of one. This chain uses TRBV7-2 with TRBJ2-7; TRBD2 agrees at 7 bases. The length of the CDR3 is 17 residues. Losses at the gene ends were 0 bases for V and 5 bases for J; bases not matched to a gene: 13. Germline loops: CDR1 SGHTA, CDR2 FQGNSA. The CDR3 nucleotides are TGTGCCAGCAGCTTAGCAGCGGGGATAGGTACGGCCCACGAGCAGTACTTC. Translation: CASSLAAGIGTAHEQYF.

The table lists this clonotype with a few counts. The rearrangement joins TRBV10-3 to TRBJ1-3; tentative D call: TRBD1 (5 bases). CDR3 size: 15 residues. Trimming left V 0 bases short and J 4 bases short, with 10 bases between. Germline CDR1 is ENHRY and CDR2 is SYGVKD. The CDR3 sequence: CAISESSGIGNTIYF. The CDR3 nucleotides read TGTGCCATCAGTGAGTCGTCAGGGATCGGAAACACCATATATTTT.

There are a few counts of this clonotype. The chain has TRBV4-2 and TRBJ2-1; D is perhaps TRBD1 (5 bases). This CDR3 comprises 18 residues. V shed 0 bases and J shed 0 bases, with 15 bases lying between them. Per germline, CDR1 LGHNA and CDR2 YNFKEQ. CDR3 in amino acids: CASSQDYFGRASYNEQFF. CDR3 bases: TGTGCCAGCAGCCAAGATTATTTTGGCAGGGCCTCCTACAATGAGCAGTTCTTC.

CDR3 residues: CASSSWDTSNTGELFF. Written as DNA, the CDR3 is TGTGCCAGCAGTTCCTGGGACACCTCGAACACCGGGGAGCTGTTTTTT. The chain carries TRBV6-5 and TRBJ2-2; tentative D call: TRBD1 (6 bases). In germline, CDR1 is MNHEY, CDR2 SVGAGI. The CDR3 covers 16 residues. Trimming removed 4 bases from V and 0 bases from J, with 12 bases in between.

This clonotype was seen only a few times. The chain uses TRBV15 and TRBJ2-2; 9 bases align to TRBD1. V trimming: 1 base; J trimming: 7 bases; junction bases outside the gene matches: 7. Germline V gene sequence: CDR1 LNHNV, CDR2 YYDKDF (reference sequence). The CDR3 runs to 16 residues. The DNA of the CDR3 is TGTGCCACCAGCAGAGGCGGGACAGGGACGGTCGGGGAGCTGTTTTTT. Amino acid sequence: CATSRGGTGTVGELFF.

This clonotype was detected ten times or more. This sequence joins TRBV4-3 and TRBJ2-6; D remains ambiguous. Germline loops: CDR1 LGHNA, CDR2 YSLEER. This CDR3 comprises 15 residues. V lost 4 bases and J 3 bases, leaving 10 bases between the germline ends. CDR3 bases: TGCGCCAGCAGCCCCGAGACGGGTGGGGCCAACGTCCTGACTTTC. This sequence encodes CASSPETGGANVLTF.

The chain links TRBV12-3 or TRBV12-4 to TRBJ2-1; TRBD2 agrees at 10 bases. CDR3 size: 15 residues. With V trimmed by 6 bases and J by 7 bases, 9 bases remained unmatched. CDR3 residues: CASRTSGPTANEQFF. Here the CDR3 DNA reads TGTGCCAGCAGGACTAGCGGGCCTACGGCGAATGAGCAGTTCTTC.

This rearrangement joins TRBV6-2 or TRBV6-3 to TRBJ2-7; TRBD1 might be the D (6 bases). From germline, CDR1 is MNHEY and CDR2 SVGEGT. With 6 bases removed from V and 2 bases from J, the gap between germline ends came to 14 bases. The CDR3 has 14 amino acids. CDR3 residues: CASRPDSTTYEQYF. CDR3 in DNA: TGTGCCAGCAGACCGGACAGTACGACCTACGAGCAGTACTTC.

CDR3 nucleotides: TGCGCCAGCAGCAGACGGACAGGGACCAACGAGCAGTACTTC. Translated: CASSRRTGTNEQYF. This chain connects TRBV5-1 to TRBJ2-7, with TRBD1 matching 8 bases. Germline V lookup: CDR1 SGHRS, CDR2 YFSETQ. The CDR3 runs 14 residues. With 4 bases clipped from V and 5 bases from J, the junction kept 8 bases outside the gene matches.

This clonotype was counted only a few times. The chain has TRBV5-5 and TRBJ2-1; TRBD2 might be the D (6 bases). Germline-derived CDR1 and CDR2 are SGHKS and YYEKEE (reference sequence). With 4 bases removed from V and 4 bases from J, the gap between germline ends came to 15 bases. The CDR3 extends over 15 amino acids. CDR3 amino acids: CASSLGQSGYNEQFF. The CDR3 DNA follows: TGTGCCAGCAGCCTAGGACAAAGCGGGTACAATGAGCAGTTCTTC.

This clonotype was counted ten times or more. The chain joins TRBV20-1 to TRBJ2-5, with D hard to call. This CDR3 has 13 amino acids. Germline V CDR1 and CDR2: DFQATT, SNEGSKA (reference sequence). The V and J ends lost 4 bases and 2 bases respectively, with 11 bases between them. The CDR3 DNA reads as TGCAGTGCTAACCCCGGACGACAAGAGACCCAGTACTTC. It specifies CSANPGRQETQYF.